Ten or more counts support the clone carrying this T cell receptor (beta chain). Antigen unknown. Using quantitative 5'-RACE with molecular barcodes, the authors made TCR beta libraries. TCRdb analysed the 5' RACE reads with MiXCR anew, one entry per CDR3 protein. Of approximately 540,000 distinct CDR3 sequences listed, roughly 13% are singletons. These data come from a study of CD8 T cells in ankylosing spondylitis. Study results and caveats: Clones linked to the disease showed a CD8+ phenotype. They occurred at relatively low frequencies in peripheral blood. Some of the motif variants had earlier been found in reactive arthritis patients' fluid and blood. Typical of ankylosing spondylitis blood, it appeared, was a TCR beta motif of under 10 highly homologous variants. Disease-linked clones were reportedly significantly enriched in matched ankylosing spondylitis synovial fluid.

CDR1 is KGHDR and CDR2 is SFDVKD in the germline V gene. This CDR3 has 16 residues. Losses at the gene ends were 3 bases for V and 2 bases for J; bases not matched to a gene: 5. The sample consisted of blood, either unsorted or a sorted T cell fraction (not recorded which). The rearrangement links TRBV24-1 to TRBJ2-5; 10 positions match TRBD1. This sequence originates from a male donor with ankylosing spondylitis. The CDR3 coding sequence is TGTGCCACCAGTGATCCCGGGACAGGGGTGCAAGAGACCCAGTACTTC. It is translated as CATSDPGTGVQETQYF.